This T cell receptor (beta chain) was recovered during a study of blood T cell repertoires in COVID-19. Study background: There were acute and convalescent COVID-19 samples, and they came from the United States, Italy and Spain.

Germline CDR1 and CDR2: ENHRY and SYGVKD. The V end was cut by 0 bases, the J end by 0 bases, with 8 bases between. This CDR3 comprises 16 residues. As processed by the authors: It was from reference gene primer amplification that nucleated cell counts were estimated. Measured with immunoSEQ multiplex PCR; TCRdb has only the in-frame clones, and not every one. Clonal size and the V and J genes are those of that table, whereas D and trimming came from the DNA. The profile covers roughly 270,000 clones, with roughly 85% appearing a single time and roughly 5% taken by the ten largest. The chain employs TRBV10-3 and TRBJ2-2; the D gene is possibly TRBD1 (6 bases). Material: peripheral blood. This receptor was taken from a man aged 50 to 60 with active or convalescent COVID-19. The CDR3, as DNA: TGTGCCATCAGTGAGTCGAAGGGGGCGAACACCGGGGAGCTGTTTTTT. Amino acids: CAISESKGANTGELFF.